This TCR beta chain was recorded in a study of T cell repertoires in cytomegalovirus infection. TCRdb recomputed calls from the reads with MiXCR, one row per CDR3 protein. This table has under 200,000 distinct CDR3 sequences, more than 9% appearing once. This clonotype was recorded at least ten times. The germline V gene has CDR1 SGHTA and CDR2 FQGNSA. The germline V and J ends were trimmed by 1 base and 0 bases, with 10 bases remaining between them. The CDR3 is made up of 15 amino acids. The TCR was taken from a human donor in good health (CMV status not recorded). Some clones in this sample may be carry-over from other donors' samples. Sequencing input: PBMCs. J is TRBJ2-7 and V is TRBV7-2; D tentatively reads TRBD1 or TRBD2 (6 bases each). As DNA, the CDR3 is TGTGCCAGCAGCTTAGGGGGGGCGAGCTCCTACGAGCAGTACTTC. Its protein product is CASSLGGASSYEQYF.